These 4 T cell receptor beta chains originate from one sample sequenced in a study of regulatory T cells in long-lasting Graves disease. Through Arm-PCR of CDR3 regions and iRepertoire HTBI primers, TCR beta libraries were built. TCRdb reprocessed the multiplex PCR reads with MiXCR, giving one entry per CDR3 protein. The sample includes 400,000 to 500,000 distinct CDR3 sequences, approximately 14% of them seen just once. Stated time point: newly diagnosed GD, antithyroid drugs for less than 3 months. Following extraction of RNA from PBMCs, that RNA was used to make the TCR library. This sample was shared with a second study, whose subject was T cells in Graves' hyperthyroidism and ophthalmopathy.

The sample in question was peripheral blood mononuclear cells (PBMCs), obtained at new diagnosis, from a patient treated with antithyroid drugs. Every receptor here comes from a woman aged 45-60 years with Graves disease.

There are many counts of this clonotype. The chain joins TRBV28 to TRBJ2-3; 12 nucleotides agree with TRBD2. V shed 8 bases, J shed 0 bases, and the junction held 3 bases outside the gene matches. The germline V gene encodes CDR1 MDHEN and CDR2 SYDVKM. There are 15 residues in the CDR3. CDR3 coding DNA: TGTGCCAGCTCGGGGACTAGCGGGAGCACAGATACGCAGTATTTT. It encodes CASSGTSGSTDTQYF.

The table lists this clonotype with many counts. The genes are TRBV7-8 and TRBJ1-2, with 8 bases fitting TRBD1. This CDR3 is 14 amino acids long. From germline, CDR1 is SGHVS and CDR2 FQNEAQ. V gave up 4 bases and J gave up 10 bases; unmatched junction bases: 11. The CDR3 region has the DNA TGTGCCAGCAGCTCGCCTCGGACAGGGACGGACTACACCTTC. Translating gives CASSSPRTGTDYTF.

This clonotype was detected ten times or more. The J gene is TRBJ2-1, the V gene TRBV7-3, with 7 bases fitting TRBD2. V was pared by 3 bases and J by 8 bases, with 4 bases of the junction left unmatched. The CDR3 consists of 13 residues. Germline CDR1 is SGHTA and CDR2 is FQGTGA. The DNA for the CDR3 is TGTGCCAGCAGCTTTAACGCGGGAGATGAGCAGTTCTTC. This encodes CASSFNAGDEQFF.

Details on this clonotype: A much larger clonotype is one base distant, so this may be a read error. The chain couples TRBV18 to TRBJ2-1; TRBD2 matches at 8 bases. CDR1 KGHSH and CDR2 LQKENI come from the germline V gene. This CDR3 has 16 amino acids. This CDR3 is CVSSQSESGSGNEQFF. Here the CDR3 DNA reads TGTGTCAGCTCACAGTCTGAAAGCGGGAGTGGGAATGAGCAGTTCTTC.